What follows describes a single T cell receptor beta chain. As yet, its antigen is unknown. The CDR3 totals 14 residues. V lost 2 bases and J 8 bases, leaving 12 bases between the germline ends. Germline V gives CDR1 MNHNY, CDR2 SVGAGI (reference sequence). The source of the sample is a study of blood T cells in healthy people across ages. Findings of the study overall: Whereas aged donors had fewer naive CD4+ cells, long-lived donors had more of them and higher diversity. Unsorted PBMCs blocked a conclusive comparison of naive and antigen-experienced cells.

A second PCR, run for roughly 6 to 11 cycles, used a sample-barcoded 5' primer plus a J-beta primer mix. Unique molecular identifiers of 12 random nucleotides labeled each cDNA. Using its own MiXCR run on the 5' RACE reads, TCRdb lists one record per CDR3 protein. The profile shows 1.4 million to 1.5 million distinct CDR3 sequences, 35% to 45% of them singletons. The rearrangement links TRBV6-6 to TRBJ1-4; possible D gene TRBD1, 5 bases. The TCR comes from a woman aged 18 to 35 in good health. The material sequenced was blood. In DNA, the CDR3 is TGTGCCAGCAGTTACGGGCAGGGCCCAGAAAAACTGTTTTTT. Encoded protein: CASSYGQGPEKLFF.